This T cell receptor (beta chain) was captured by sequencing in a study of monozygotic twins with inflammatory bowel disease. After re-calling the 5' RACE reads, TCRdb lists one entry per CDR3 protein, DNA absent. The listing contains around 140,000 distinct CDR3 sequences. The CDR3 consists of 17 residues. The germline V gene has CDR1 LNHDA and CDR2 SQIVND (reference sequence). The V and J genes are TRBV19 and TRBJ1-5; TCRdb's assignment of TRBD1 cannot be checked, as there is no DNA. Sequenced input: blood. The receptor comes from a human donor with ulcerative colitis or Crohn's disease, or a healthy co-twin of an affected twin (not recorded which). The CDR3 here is CASSPPFNRRRNQPQHF. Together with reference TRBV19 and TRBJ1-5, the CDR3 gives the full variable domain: DGGITQSPKYLFRKEGQNVTLSCEQNLNHDAMYWYRQDPGQGLRLIYYSQIVNDFQKGDIAEGYSVSREKKESFPLTVTSAQKNPTAFYLCASSPPFNRRRNQPQHFGDGTRLSIL.